This T cell receptor (beta chain) appears in the sequencing data of a study of cytomegalovirus exposure and HLA in healthy donors. Trimming left V 5 bases short and J 4 bases short, with 17 bases between. This CDR3 spans 15 amino acids. CDR1 is WNHNN, CDR2 SYGVQD, per germline (reference sequence). The PCR used 60 Vbeta and 13 Jbeta primers. Sequencing was performed with immunoSEQ multiplex PCR; in TCRdb, only in-frame clones are kept and a portion is missing. The sample consists of 100,000 or so clones, 65% to 85% of them appearing once. The receptor was derived from a young man in good health and CMV-seronegative. The sequenced material came from PBMCs. The J gene is TRBJ2-5, the V gene TRBV10-1, with a possible D match to TRBD2 (7 bases). In DNA, the CDR3 is TGCGCCAGCAGTAAGGGGGGGTTATACGGAGAGACCCAGTACTTC. This gives the protein CASSKGGLYGETQYF.